A selection of T cell receptor beta chains follows, all from one sample in a study of T cells expressing NK-cell markers. Reprocessing the 5' RACE reads, TCRdb reports a single entry for every CDR3 protein and omits DNA. The sample holds 500,000 to 700,000 distinct CDR3 sequences. Sequenced material: blood T cells: a sorted CD56 or NKG2C T cell subset, CD4+ or CD8+ T cells, or bulk PBMC T cells (not recorded which). These receptors came from a man between 18 and 35 years old in good health. Each CDR3 is given with its conserved first and last residue.

TRBV7-6	TRBJ2-7	CASSLGGGSEQYF
TRBV20-1	TRBJ2-1	CSARELGTSGRARNEQFF
TRBV30	TRBJ1-5	CAWSIRGPQPQHF
TRBV5-1	TRBJ2-1	CASSLVGRGLAVGNEQFF
TRBV5-1	TRBJ2-1	CASSWGVSGFDEQFF
TRBV4-3	TRBJ2-2	CASSQDGGRSAGELFF
TRBV28	TRBJ2-7	CTSSLGTYEQYF
TRBV7-2	TRBJ2-4	CASSLVRADIQYF
TRBV12-3/TRBV12-4	TRBJ1-1	CASSLRGAGNTEAFF
TRBV12-3/TRBV12-4	TRBJ2-3	CASSLSSERPGADTQYF
TRBV6-2/TRBV6-3	TRBJ2-7	CASRAAPSYEQYF
TRBV20-1	TRBJ2-3	CSAVSTGRNTDTQYF
TRBV4-2	TRBJ2-3	CASSFKREGLPTDTQYF
TRBV16	TRBJ2-3	CASSQDSWDTQYF
TRBV5-1	TRBJ1-2	CASSPTDRGAYGYTF
TRBV5-6	TRBJ2-7	CASSFPRLAGGSYEQYF
TRBV7-8	TRBJ2-3	CASRFDGASTDTQYF
TRBV7-9	TRBJ2-3	CASSLYLGVRADTQYF
TRBV5-1	TRBJ2-1	CASSLDPWRDAYNEQFF
TRBV5-6	TRBJ2-5	CASSREGPTQYF
TRBV6-1	TRBJ2-7	CASSGLAGGFDYEQYF
TRBV29-1	TRBJ2-7	CSFNRGFNEQYF
TRBV6-1	TRBJ2-7	CASRMTGVAYEQYF
TRBV5-1	TRBJ2-1	CASRQGLAIPNEQFF
TRBV6-1	TRBJ2-4	CASSLSGTGKNIQYF
TRBV27	TRBJ2-1	CASTAGTSGSNEQFF
TRBV4-3	TRBJ2-7	CASSQADGGSYEQYF
TRBV27	TRBJ2-5	CASSLLPAGTAKETQYF
TRBV7-9	TRBJ1-2	CASSLLRTTANYGYTF
TRBV6-5	TRBJ2-6	CASSYSTGGVAGANVLTF
TRBV7-9	TRBJ2-7	CASQGHHYEQYF
TRBV10-3	TRBJ2-3	CAISPRLAGGRDTQYF
TRBV4-1	TRBJ2-5	CASSQDVGLGPQETQYF
TRBV27	TRBJ1-1	CASSSRTGGNTEAFF
TRBV24-1	TRBJ2-2	CATSDNRGRTGELFF
TRBV11-2	TRBJ2-1	CASSLVAGRESYNEQFF
TRBV5-1	TRBJ2-1	CASSWGYRAEQFF
TRBV7-6	TRBJ2-5	CASSLGEIQETQYF
TRBV5-6	TRBJ1-1	CASSLLRRVEAFF
TRBV7-9	TRBJ2-1	CASTPTDRSYNEQFF
TRBV9	TRBJ2-5	CASSVGASQLSETQYF
TRBV5-6	TRBJ2-3	CASSDQGRLTDTQYF
TRBV28	TRBJ2-5	CASSRTQFQETQYF
TRBV7-2	TRBJ2-5	CASSRGGLSETQYF
TRBV4-1	TRBJ1-2	CASSLASGQSNYGYTF
TRBV20-1	TRBJ2-5	CSAATWTAQETQYF
TRBV28	TRBJ1-5	CASSLAGGVSGNQPQHF
TRBV29-1	TRBJ2-1	CSVGQEAYNEQFF
TRBV27	TRBJ1-6	CATSVVSNSPLHF
TRBV5-6	TRBJ1-5	CASTADRYSNQPQHF
TRBV20-1	TRBJ1-6	CSARGGMNNNSPLHF
TRBV4-3	TRBJ2-4	CASSQDHTALAKNIQYF
TRBV12-3/TRBV12-4	TRBJ2-1	CASSLDLSYNEQFF
TRBV28	TRBJ2-1	CASSPRGHEQFF
TRBV20-1	TRBJ2-1	CSATELGTSGRAKLSNEQFF
TRBV20-1	TRBJ2-3	CSVHTGREWRTDTQYF
TRBV29-1	TRBJ2-5	CSVKQGVEETQYF